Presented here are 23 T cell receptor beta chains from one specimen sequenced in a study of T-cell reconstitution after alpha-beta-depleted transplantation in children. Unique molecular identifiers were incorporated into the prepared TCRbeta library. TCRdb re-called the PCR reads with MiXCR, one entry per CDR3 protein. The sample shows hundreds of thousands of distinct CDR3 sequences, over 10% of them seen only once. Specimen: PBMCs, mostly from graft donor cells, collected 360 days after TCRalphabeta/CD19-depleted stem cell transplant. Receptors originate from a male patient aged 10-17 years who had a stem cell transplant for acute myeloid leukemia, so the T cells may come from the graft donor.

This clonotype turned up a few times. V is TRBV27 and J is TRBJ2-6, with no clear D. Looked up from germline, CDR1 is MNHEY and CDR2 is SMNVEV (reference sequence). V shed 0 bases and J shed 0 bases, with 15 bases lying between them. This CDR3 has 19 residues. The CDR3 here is CASSLSNNIGNSGANVLTF. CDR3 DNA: TGTGCCAGCAGTTTATCGAATAACATTGGAAACTCTGGGGCCAACGTCCTGACTTTC.

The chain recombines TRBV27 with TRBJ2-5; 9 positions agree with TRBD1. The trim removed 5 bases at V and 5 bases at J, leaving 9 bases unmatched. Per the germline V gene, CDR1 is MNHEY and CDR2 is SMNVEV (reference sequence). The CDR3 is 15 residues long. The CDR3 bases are TGTGCCAGCAGTCCGACGACAGGGGGATGGGAGACCCAGTACTTC. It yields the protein CASSPTTGGWETQYF.

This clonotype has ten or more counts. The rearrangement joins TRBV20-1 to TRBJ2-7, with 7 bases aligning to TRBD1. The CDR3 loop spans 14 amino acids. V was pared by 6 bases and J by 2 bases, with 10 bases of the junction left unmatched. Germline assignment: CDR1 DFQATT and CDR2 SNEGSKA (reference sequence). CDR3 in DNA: TGCAGTGCGGAGAGGGACAGACAGACCTACGAGCAGTACTTC. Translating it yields CSAERDRQTYEQYF.

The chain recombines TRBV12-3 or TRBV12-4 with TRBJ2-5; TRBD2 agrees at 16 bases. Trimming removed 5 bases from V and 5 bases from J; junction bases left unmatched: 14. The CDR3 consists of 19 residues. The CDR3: CASSLFGPGLAGGRETQYF. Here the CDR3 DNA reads TGTGCCAGCAGTCTCTTCGGACCGGGACTAGCGGGAGGGAGGGAGACCCAGTACTTC.

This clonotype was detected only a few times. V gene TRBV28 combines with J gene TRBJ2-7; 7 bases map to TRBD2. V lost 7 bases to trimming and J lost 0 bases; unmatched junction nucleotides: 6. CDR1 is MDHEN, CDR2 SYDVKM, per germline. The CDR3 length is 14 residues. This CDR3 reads CASKNGGSSYEQYF. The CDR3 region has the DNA TGTGCCAGCAAGAACGGGGGGAGCTCCTACGAGCAGTACTTC.

CDR3 amino acids: CASNDPNTEAFF. DNA for the CDR3: TGTGCCAGCAATGACCCGAACACTGAAGCTTTCTTT. This sequence joins TRBV6-2 or TRBV6-3 and TRBJ1-1; no reliable D call. CDR3 length: 12 amino acids. Trimming took 7 bases from V and 1 from J, leaving 7 bases between them. Germline-derived CDR1 and CDR2 are MNHEY and SVGEGT.

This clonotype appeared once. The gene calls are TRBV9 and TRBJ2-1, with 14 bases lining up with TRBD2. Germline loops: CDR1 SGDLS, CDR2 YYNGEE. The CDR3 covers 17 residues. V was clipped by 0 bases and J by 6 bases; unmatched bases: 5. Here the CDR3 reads CASSVVTSGRAVNEQFF. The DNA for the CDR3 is TGTGCCAGCAGCGTAGTGACTAGCGGGAGGGCCGTCAATGAGCAGTTCTTC.

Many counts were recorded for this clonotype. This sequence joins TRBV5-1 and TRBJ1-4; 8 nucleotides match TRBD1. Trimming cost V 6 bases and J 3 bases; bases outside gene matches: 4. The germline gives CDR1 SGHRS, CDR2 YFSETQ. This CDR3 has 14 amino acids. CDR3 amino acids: CASTPGGPNEKLFF. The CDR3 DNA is TGCGCCAGCACTCCAGGGGGCCCTAATGAAAAACTGTTTTTT.

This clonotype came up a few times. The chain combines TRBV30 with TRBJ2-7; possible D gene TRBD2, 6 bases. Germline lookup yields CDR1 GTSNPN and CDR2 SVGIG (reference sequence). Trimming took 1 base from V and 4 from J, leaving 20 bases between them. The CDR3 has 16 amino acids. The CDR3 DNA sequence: TGTGCCTGGAGTGGCTACGGGGGTTCGCCGTCGTACGAGCAGTACTTC. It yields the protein CAWSGYGGSPSYEQYF.

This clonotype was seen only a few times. The CDR3 sequence: CASSLGSNTEAFF. The CDR3 nucleotides read TGTGCCAGCAGCTTAGGGTCGAACACTGAAGCTTTCTTT. The chain couples TRBV7-3 to TRBJ1-1; D uncertain. The length of the CDR3 is 13 residues. V lost 2 bases and J lost 1, with 5 bases in between. Germline CDR1 SGHTA, CDR2 FQGTGA.

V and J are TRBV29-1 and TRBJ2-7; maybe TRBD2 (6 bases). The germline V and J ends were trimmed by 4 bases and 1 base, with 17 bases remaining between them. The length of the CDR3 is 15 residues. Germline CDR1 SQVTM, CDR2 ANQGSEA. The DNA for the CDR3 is TGCAGCGTTGTTGGACATCCTGGGACTTCCTACGAGCAGTACTTC. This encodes CSVVGHPGTSYEQYF.

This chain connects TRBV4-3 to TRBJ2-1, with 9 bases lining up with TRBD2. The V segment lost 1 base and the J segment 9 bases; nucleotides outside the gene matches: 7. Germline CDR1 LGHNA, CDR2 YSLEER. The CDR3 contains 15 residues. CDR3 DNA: TGCGCCAGCAGCCAAGCAGCGGGAGGATGGGGTGAGCAGTTCTTC. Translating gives CASSQAAGGWGEQFF.

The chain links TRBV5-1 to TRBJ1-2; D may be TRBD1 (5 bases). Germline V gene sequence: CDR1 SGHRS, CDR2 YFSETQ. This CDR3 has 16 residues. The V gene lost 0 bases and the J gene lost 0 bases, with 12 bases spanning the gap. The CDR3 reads CASSLAIGGANYGYTF. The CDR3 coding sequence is TGCGCCAGCAGCTTGGCCATCGGGGGAGCTAACTATGGCTACACCTTC.

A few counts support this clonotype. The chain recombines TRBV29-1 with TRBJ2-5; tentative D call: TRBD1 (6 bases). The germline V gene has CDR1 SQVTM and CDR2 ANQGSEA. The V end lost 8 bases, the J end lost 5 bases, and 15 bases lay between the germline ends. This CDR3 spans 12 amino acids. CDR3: CSTGQTGETQYF. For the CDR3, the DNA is TGCAGCACCGGACAGACGGGGGAGACCCAGTACTTC.

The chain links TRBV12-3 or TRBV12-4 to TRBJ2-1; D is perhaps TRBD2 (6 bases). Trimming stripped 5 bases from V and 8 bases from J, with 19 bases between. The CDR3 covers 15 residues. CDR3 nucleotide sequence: TGTGCCAGCAGTCACTCGGGACTCCTTAGGGATGAGCAGTTCTTC. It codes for CASSHSGLLRDEQFF.

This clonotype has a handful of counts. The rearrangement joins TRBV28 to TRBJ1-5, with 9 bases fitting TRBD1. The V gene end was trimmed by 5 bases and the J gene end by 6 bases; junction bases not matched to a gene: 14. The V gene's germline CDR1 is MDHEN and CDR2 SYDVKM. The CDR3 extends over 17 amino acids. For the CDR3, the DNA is TGTGCCAGCAGTCCCGGGACAGGGACGGTCCAAGGTCAGCCCCAGCATTTT. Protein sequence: CASSPGTGTVQGQPQHF. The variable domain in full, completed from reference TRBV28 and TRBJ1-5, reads DVKVTQSSRYLVKRTGEKVFLECVQDMDHENMFWYRQDPGLGLRLIYFSYDVKMKEKGDIPEGYSVSREKKERFSLILESASTNQTSMYLCASSPGTGTVQGQPQHFGDGTRLSIL.

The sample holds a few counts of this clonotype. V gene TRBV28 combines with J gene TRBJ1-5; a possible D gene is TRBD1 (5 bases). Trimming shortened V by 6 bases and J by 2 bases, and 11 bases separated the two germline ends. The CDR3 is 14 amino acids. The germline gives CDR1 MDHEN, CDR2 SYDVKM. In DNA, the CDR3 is TGTGCCAGCAGGCAAACGGGGGGCAATCAGCCCCAGCATTTT. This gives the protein CASRQTGGNQPQHF.

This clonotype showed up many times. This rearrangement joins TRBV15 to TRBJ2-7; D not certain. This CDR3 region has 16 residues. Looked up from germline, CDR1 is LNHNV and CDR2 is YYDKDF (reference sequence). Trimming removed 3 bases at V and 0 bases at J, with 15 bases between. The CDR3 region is CATSRGLRGSSYEQYF. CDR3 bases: TGTGCCACCAGCAGGGGCCTGAGAGGAAGCTCCTACGAGCAGTACTTC. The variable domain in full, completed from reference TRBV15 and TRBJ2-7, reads DAMVIQNPRYQVTQFGKPVTLSCSQTLNHNVMYWYQQKSSQAPKLLFHYYDKDFNNEADTPDNFQSRRPNTSFCFLDIRSPGLGDTAMYLCATSRGLRGSSYEQYFGPGTRLTVT.

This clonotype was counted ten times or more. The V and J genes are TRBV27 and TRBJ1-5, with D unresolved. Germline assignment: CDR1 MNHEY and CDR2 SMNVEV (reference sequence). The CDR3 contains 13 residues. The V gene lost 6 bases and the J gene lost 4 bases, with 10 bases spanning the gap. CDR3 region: CASRRHQNQPQHF. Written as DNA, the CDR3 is TGTGCCAGCAGGAGGCACCAAAATCAGCCCCAGCATTTT.

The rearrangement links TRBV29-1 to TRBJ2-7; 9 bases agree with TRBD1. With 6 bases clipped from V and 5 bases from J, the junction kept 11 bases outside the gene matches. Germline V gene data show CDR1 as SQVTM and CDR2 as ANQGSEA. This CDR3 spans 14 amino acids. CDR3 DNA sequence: TGCAGCGTCTGCGAGGGACAGGGACTCCACGAGCAGTACTTC. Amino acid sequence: CSVCEGQGLHEQYF.

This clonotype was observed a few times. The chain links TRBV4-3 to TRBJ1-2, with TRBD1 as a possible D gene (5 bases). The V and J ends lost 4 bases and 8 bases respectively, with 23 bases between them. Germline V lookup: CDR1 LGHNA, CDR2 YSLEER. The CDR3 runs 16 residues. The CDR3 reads CASSRYRDTGPMGYTF. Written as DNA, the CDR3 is TGCGCCAGCAGCCGATATCGTGATACGGGGCCTATGGGCTACACCTTC.

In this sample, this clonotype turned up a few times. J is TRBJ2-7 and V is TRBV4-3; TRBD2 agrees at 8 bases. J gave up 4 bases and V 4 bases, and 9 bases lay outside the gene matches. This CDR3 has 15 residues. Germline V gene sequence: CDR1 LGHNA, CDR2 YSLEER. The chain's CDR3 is CASSRSPGGSYEQYF. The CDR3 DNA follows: TGCGCCAGCAGCCGGAGCCCGGGAGGGAGTTACGAGCAGTACTTC.

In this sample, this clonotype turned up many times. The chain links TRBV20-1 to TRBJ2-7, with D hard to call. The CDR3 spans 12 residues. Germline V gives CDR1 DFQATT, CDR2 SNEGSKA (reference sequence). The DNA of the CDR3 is TGCAGCCACGATGCCCCCTACGAAGGGCAGTACTTC. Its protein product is CSHDAPYEGQYF.